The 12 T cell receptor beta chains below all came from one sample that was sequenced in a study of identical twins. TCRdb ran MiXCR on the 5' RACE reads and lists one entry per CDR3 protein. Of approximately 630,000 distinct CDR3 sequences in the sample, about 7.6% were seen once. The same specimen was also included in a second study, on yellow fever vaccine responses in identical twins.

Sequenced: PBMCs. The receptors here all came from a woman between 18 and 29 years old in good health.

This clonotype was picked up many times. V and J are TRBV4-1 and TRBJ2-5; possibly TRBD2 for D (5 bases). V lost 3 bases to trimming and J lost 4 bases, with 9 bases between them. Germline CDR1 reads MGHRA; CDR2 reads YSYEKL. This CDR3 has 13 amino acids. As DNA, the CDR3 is TGCGCCAGCAGCCAGGGCGGGTTAGAGACCCAGTACTTC. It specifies CASSQGGLETQYF.

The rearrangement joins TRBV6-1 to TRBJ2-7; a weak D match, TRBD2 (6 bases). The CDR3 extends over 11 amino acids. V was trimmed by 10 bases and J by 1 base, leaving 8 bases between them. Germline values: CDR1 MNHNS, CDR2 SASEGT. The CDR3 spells CATEGSYEQYF. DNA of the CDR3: TGTGCCACGGAGGGGTCCTACGAGCAGTACTTC.

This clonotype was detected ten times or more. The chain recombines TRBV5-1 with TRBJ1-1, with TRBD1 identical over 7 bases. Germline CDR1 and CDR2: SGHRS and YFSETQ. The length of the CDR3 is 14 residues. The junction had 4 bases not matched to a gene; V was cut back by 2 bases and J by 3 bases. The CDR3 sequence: CASSLQGQDTEAFF. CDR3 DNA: TGCGCCAGCAGCTTACAGGGGCAAGACACTGAAGCTTTCTTT. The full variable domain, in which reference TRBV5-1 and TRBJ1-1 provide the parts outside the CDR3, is KAGVTQTPRYLIKTRGQQVTLSCSPISGHRSVSWYQQTPGQGLQFLFEYFSETQRNKGNFPGRFSGRQFSNSRSEMNVSTLELGDSALYLCASSLQGQDTEAFFGQGTRLTVV.

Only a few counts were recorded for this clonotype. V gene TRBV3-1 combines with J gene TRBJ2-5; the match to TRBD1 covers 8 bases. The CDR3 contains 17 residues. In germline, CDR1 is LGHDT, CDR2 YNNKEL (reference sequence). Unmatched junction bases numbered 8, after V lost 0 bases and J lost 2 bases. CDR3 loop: CASSQEVPGGFQETQYF. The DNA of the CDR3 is TGTGCCAGCAGCCAAGAGGTGCCAGGGGGCTTTCAAGAGACCCAGTACTTC.

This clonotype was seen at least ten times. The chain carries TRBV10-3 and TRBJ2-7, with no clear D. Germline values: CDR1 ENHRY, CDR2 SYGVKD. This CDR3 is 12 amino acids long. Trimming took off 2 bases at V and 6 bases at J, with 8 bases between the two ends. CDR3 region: CAISEPHTEQYF. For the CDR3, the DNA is TGTGCCATCAGTGAGCCCCATACCGAGCAGTACTTC.

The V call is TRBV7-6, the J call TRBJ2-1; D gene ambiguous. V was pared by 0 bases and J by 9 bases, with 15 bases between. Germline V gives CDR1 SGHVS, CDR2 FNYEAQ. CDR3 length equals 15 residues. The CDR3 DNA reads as TGTGCCAGCAGCTTAGCCCTAACTAATGGCGGTGAGCAGTTCTTC. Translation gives CASSLALTNGGEQFF.

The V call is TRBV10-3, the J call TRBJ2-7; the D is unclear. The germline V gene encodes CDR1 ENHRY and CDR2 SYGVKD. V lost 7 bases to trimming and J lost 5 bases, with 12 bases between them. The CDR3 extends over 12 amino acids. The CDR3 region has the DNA TGTGCCATCAAATCCCTGACCCACGAGCAGTACTTC. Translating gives CAIKSLTHEQYF.

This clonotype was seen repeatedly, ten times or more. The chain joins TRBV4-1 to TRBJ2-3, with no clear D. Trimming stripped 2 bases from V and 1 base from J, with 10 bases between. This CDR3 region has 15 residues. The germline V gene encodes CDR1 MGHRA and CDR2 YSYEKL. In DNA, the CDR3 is TGCGCCAGCAGCCAACAGTTCCCGGGCACAGATACGCAGTATTTT. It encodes CASSQQFPGTDTQYF.

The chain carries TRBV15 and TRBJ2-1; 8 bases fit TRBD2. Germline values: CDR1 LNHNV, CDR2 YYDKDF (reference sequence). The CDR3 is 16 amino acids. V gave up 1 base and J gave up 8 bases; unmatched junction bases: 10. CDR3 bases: TGTGCCACCAGCAGAGTACGGCGGGGGGTGGGGGATGAGCAGTTCTTC. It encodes CATSRVRRGVGDEQFF.

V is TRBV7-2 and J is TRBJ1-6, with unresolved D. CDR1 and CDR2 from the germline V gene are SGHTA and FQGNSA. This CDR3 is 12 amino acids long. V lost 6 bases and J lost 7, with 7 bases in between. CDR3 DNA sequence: TGTGCCAGCAGGCACTCGAATTCACCCCTCCACTTT. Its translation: CASRHSNSPLHF.

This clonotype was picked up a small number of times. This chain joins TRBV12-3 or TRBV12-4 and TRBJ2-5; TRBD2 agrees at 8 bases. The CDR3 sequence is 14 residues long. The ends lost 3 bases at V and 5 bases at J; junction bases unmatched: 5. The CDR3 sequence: CASSFAAGEETQYF. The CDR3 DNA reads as TGTGCCAGCAGTTTTGCAGCGGGAGAGGAGACCCAGTACTTC.

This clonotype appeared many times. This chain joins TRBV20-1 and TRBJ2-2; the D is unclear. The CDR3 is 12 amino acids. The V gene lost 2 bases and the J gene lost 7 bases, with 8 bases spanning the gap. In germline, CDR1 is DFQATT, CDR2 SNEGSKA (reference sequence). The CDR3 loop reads CSARLNGGELFF. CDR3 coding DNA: TGCAGTGCTAGACTAAACGGCGGGGAGCTGTTTTTT.